This TCR beta chain was captured in a study of T cells after yellow fever vaccination. V dropped 5 bases and J dropped 4 bases, with 14 bases sitting between them. The CDR3 totals 14 residues. Germline V lookup: CDR1 DFQATT, CDR2 SNEGSKA (reference sequence). TCRdb re-called the 5' RACE reads with MiXCR, one entry per CDR3 protein. The sample lists 500,000 to 700,000 distinct CDR3 sequences, around 21% occurring once. The V call is TRBV20-1, the J call TRBJ2-2; perhaps TRBD2 as D (6 bases). Source: PBMCs, taken 15 days after the yellow fever booster vaccination. The source is a man aged 25 to 40 who received the YFV17D yellow fever vaccine. For the CDR3, the DNA is TGCAGTGCTCGCCCGGGGGAGAGCACCGGGGAGCTGTTTTTT. Its protein product is CSARPGESTGELFF.